This TCR beta chain appears in the sequencing data of a study of blood T cell repertoires in COVID-19. Study-wide background: PBMCs, B-cell-depleted T cells, or T cells were the source of the cDNA or gDNA that made up the material.

In the original analysis: It was from reference gene primer amplification that nucleated cell counts were estimated. Only in-frame clones appear in the TCRdb table, and some are missing; sequencing was by immunoSEQ multiplex PCR. That table furnishes V, J and clone size, whereas the DNA furnished D and trimming. In the table there are more than 200,000 clones, 85% to 90% of which are singletons. The CDR3 totals 15 residues. Germline V gene sequence: CDR1 SNHLY, CDR2 FYNNEI. The V gene end was trimmed by 4 bases and the J gene end by 5 bases; junction bases not matched to a gene: 7. Participant age was roughly 18 to 95 years, and participants resided in approximately 24 US areas. Cohort placement rested on clinical history that participants reported themselves.

The V and J genes are TRBV2 and TRBJ2-2; 7 bases align to TRBD1. This TCR was recovered from a woman aged 50 to 60 who had recovered from COVID-19. Sequencing was done on a sample of PBMCs or T cells enriched from blood (not recorded which). Here the CDR3 DNA reads TGTGCCAGCAGTGTGGGGGCAGGGGGTACCGGGGAGCTGTTTTTT. Encoded protein: CASSVGAGGTGELFF.